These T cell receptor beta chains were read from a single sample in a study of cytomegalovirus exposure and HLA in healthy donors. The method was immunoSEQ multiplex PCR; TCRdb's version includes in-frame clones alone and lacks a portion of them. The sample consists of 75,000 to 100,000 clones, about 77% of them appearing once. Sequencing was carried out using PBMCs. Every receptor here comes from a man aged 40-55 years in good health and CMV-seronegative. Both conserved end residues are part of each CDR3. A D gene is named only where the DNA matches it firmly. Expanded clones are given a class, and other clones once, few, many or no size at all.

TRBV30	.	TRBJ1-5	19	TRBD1	CAWSPKYMKTGGKGQPQHF	TGTGCCTGGAGCCCAAAATACATGAAGACAGGGGGGAAGGGTCAGCCCCAGCATTTT
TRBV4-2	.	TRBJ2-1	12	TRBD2	CASSWWEGTQFF	TGTGCCAGCAGTTGGTGGGAGGGAACGCAGTTCTTC
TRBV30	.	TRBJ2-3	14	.	CAWSVLTRSDTQYF	TGTGCCTGGAGTGTCTTGACTAGATCGGATACGCAGTATTTT
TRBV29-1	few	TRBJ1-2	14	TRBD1	CSVEPPGQPSGYTF	TGCAGCGTTGAGCCTCCGGGACAGCCTAGTGGCTACACCTTC
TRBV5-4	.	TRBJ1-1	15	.	CASSSRRAGNTEAFF	TGTGCCAGCAGCTCCAGGCGGGCGGGGAACACTGAAGCTTTCTTT
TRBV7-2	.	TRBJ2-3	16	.	CASSPRDITSTDTQYF	TGTGCCAGCAGCCCAAGGGACATTACTAGCACAGATACGCAGTATTTT
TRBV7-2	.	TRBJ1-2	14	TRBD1	CASSSQGALYGYTF	TGTGCCAGCAGCTCGCAGGGGGCGCTTTATGGCTACACCTTC
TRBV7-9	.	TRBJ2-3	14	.	CASSLQESADTQYF	TGTGCCAGCAGCTTGCAGGAATCCGCAGATACGCAGTATTTT
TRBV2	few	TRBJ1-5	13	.	CASKLEWSQPQHF	TGTGCCAGCAAATTGGAGTGGAGTCAGCCCCAGCATTTT
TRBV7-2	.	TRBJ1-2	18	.	CASSLAVRSAGALYGYTF	TGTGCCAGCAGCTTAGCAGTTCGTTCGGCAGGGGCGCTCTATGGCTACACCTTC